The text below deals with one T cell receptor beta chain. The data stem from a study of blood T cell repertoires in COVID-19. The overall study: COVID-19 samples from acute and convalescent phases originated in the United States, Italy and Spain.

The method was immunoSEQ multiplex PCR; TCRdb's version includes in-frame clones alone and lacks a portion of them. The sample carries 250,000 to 300,000 clones, around 89% recorded once. V trimming: 4 bases; J trimming: 7 bases; junction bases outside the gene matches: 14. The CDR3 runs to 16 residues. Germline V gives CDR1 LGHDT, CDR2 YNNKEL (reference sequence). The chain has TRBV3-1 (or the pseudogene TRBV3-2) and TRBJ1-2, with 8 bases aligning to TRBD1. Material: peripheral blood. This clonotype was obtained from a man aged 40-50 years with acute or convalescent COVID-19. In DNA form, the CDR3 reads TGTGCCAGCAGCCCCGGAGTCCAGGGGGCAATGACTGGCTACACCTTC. Translation gives CASSPGVQGAMTGYTF.